A selection of T cell receptor beta chains follows, all from one sample in a study of blood T cell repertoires in COVID-19. The protocol was immunoSEQ multiplex PCR, while the TCRdb copy is restricted to in-frame clones and leaves out a portion. The data contain around 300,000 clones, 87% of them singletons. The sequencing input was peripheral blood. Receptors originate from a man over 45 with active or convalescent COVID-19. Both conserved end residues are part of each CDR3.

CDR3	V	J
CASSLAFGGTGLINGYTF	TRBV7-2	TRBJ1-2
CATSRESDFGNEQFF	TRBV15	TRBJ2-1
CSVDRDYGYTF	TRBV29-1	TRBJ1-2
CAISESTGAPLHF	TRBV10-3	TRBJ1-6
CASSPSQGWGYTF	TRBV28	TRBJ1-2
CASSQTEAFF	TRBV28	TRBJ1-1
CSVEGAARGGYTF	TRBV29-1	TRBJ1-2
CASSEHRRAGYTF	TRBV2	TRBJ1-2
CASSFLPGQGRGNQPQHF	TRBV3-1/TRBV3-2	TRBJ1-5
CASSNKEGAYEQYF	TRBV19	TRBJ2-7
CASSLGTGTNQPQHF	TRBV7-9	TRBJ1-5
CAWSSDSSYNEQFF	TRBV30	TRBJ2-1
CASRHPSTAAQETQYF	TRBV28	TRBJ2-5
CASTSGHPLAGRTGELFF	TRBV2	TRBJ2-2
CASRGAVAGELFF	TRBV2	TRBJ2-2
CASSQWGGTGGNTIYF	TRBV3-1/TRBV3-2	TRBJ1-3
CAWSFGQGALDTQYF	TRBV30	TRBJ2-3
CASSYLRSGSPLHF	TRBV6-2/TRBV6-3	TRBJ1-6
CASRDRAAIYGYTF	TRBV2	TRBJ1-2
CATSDQGAAANTGELFF	TRBV24-1	TRBJ2-2
CASSPPSTDTQYF	TRBV9	TRBJ2-3
CASSELLPKYNEQFF	TRBV2	TRBJ2-1
CATAPGQGFNEQFF	TRBV19	TRBJ2-1
CASSYGSYNEQFF	TRBV11-3	TRBJ2-1
CASSFDRPDTQYF	TRBV5-5	TRBJ2-3
CASASPGTATYEQYF	TRBV7-2	TRBJ2-7
CASSARDRDQPQHF	TRBV5-6	TRBJ1-5
CASSLTSGAYNEQFF	TRBV7-6	TRBJ2-1
CASSSRGAPGTGELFF	TRBV7-3	TRBJ2-2
CASSDYSGANVLTF	TRBV27	TRBJ2-6
CASSGTGGNQPQHF	TRBV2	TRBJ1-5